This T cell receptor (beta chain) was sequenced for a study of shared clonotypes between healthy human individuals. Profiled with immunoSEQ multiplex PCR; TCRdb holds only in-frame clones, not every one. The table lists around 2.1 million clones, about 94% of them singletons, with roughly 0.13% in the top ten. CDR3 length equals 16 residues. Germline V gives CDR1 MNHEY, CDR2 SMNVEV (reference sequence). V was clipped by 1 base and J by 4 bases; unmatched bases: 4. Sequencing was performed on naive CD4+ T cells sorted from blood. The sample's subset: CD45RA+ positively selected. This receptor was obtained from a man aged 18 to 30 in good health. The rearrangement uses TRBV27 and TRBJ2-3; 11 bases are shared with TRBD1. The CDR3 DNA reads as TGTGCCAGCAGTTTATGGCGGGACAGGGGGTCAGATACGCAGTATTTT. Its protein product is CASSLWRDRGSDTQYF.